The clone carrying this T cell receptor (beta chain) is a singleton in its sample. Repertoires were generated with immunoSEQ multiplex PCR, while TCRdb's copy carries only in-frame clones and drops some. The sample holds 80,000 or so clones, more than 60% seen once. This sample was included in a study of blood T cell repertoires in COVID-19. The germline gives CDR1 SGHTA, CDR2 FQGNSA. CDR3 size: 13 residues. V lost 2 bases and J lost 9, with 14 bases in between. V is TRBV7-2 and J is TRBJ2-7; D perhaps matches TRBD1 (6 bases). Sample: peripheral blood. The origin of this receptor is a human donor in a cohort sampled during active COVID-19. The CDR3 DNA follows: TGTGCCAGCAGCTTATATACAGGGTTGGCGCAGTACTTC. Protein product: CASSLYTGLAQYF. The variable domain in full, with the rest retrieved from reference TRBV7-2 and TRBJ2-7, is GAGVSQSPSNKVTEKGKDVELRCDPISGHTALYWYRQSLGQGLEFLIYFQGNSAPDKSGLPSDRFSAERTGGSVSTLTIQRTQQEDSAVYLCASSLYTGLAQYFGPGTRLTVT.